This T cell receptor (beta chain) was observed in a study of CD8+ T cells in alopecia areata. Findings of the study overall: Scalp clonality and expanded CD8+ clones among the top 100 were significantly decreased by tofacitinib. More clonal than normal scalp was lesional scalp, particularly alopecia totalis/universalis.

About this clone: What it binds is unknown. This same CDR3 is encoded by further DNA sequences in the sample.

Extraction of RNA preceded its reverse transcription into cDNA, which served as the sequencing template. Clones were sequenced by immunoSEQ multiplex PCR, and TCRdb holds only the in-frame ones, with some missing. This table holds 150,000 to 200,000 clones, approximately 65% found once. The sample's treatment: oral pan-JAK inhibitor, 5-10 mg twice daily. Germline trimming cut 2 bases from V and 4 bases from J; bases unmatched to any gene: 7. The CDR3 length is 15 residues. Germline assignment: CDR1 GTSNPN and CDR2 SVGIG (reference sequence). Here the sequenced sample was CD4+ T cells sorted from blood, taken at week 4, from a patient treated with tofacitinib. The genes are TRBV30 and TRBJ1-5; 8 bases agree with TRBD1. The clonotype originates from a human donor with alopecia areata. The CDR3 protein is CAWSSGTGWNQPQHF. CDR3 coding DNA: TGTGCCTGGAGTTCCGGGACAGGTTGGAATCAGCCCCAGCATTTT.